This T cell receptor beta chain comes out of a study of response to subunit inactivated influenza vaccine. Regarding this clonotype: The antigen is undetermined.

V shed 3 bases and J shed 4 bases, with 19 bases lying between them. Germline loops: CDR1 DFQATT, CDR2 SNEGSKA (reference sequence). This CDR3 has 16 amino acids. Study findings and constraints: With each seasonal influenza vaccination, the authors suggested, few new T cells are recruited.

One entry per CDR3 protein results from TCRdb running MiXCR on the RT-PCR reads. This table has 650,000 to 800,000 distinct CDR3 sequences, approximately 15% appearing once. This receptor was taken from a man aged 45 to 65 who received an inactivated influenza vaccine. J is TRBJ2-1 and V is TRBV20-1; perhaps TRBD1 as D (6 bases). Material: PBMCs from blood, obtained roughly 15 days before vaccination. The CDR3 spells CSASFSPGTPYNEQFF. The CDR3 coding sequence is TGCAGTGCTAGTTTCTCGCCGGGGACACCTTACAATGAGCAGTTCTTC.